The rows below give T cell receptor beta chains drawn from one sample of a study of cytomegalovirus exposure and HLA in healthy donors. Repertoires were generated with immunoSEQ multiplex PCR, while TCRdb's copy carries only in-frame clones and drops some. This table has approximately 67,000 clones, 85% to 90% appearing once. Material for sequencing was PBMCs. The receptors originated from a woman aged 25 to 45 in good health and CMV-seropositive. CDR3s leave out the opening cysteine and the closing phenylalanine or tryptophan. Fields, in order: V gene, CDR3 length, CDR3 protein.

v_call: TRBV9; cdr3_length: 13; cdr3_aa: ASSVGGTSPNEQF
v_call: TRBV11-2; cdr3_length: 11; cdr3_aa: ASRLDRVTEAF
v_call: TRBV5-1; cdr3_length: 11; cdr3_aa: ASSSGGQSEAF
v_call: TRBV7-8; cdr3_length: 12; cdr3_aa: ASSLERRNEKLF
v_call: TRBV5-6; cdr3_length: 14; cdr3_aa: ASSSLSGTSGETQY
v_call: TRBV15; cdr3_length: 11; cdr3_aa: ATSRDRNTEAF
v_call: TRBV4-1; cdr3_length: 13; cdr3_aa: ASSYRQGGYYGYT
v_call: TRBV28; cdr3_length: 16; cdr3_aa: ASSPRTGRSASYNEQF
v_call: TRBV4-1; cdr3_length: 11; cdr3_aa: ASSQDLRGGYT
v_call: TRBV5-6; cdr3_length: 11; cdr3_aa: ASSLPAMNEQF
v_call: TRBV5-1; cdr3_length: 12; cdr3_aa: ASSPSGGAGIQY
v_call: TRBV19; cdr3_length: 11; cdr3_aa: ASSQTRNTEAF
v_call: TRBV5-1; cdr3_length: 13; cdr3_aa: ASSTDRGATDTQY
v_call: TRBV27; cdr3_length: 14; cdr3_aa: ASSLSSSGRYNEQF
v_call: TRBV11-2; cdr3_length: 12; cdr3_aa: ASSYQATGSGYT
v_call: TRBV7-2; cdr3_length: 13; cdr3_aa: ASGTAGGPTYEQY
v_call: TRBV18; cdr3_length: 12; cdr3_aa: ASSPMSGGPEQY
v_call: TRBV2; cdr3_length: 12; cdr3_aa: ASSEGRGSYGYT
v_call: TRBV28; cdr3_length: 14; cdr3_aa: ASTLRTSVSYNEQF
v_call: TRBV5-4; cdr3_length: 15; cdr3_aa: ASSRAPGLAVQETQY
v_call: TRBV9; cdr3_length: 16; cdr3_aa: ASSGRDTGGTNTGELF
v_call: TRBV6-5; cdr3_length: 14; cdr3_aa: ASSYRQGRKTGELF
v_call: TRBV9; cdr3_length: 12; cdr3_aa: ASSVRDNPYEQY
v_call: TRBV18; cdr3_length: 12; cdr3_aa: ASSSQGSVSEQY
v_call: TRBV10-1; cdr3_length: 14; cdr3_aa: ASSQHGLADSYEQY
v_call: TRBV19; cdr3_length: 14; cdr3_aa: ASSPSEGQGSYEQY
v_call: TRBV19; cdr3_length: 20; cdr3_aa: ASSSRWLWSRGERAGANVLT
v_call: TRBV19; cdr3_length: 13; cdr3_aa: ASSDGTGAANEQF
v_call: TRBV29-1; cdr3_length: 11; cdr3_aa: SVRQGAANEQF
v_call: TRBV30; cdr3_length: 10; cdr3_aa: AWDRTGSRAF
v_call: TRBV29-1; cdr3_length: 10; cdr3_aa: SGGQGSYEQY
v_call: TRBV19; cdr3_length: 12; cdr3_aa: ASSIQGAHTEAF
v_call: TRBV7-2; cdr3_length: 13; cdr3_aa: ASSAQTGPRDTQY
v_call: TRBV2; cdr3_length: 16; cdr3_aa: ASRTSPNSLTSGKEQF
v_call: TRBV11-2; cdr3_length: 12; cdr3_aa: ASSPRQATYEQY
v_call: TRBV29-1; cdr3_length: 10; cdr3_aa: SGSGSADTQY
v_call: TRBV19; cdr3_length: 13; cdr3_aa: ASSIYLAGGETQY
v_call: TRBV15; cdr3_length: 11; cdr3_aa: ATSRPTGTEAF
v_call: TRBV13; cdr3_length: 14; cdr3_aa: ASSLGGPLSTDTQY
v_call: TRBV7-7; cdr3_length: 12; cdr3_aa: ASSLGQGSKTQY
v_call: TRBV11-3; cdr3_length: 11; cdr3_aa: ASSLGMGATQY
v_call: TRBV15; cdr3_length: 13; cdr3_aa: ATSNDRDSYNEQF